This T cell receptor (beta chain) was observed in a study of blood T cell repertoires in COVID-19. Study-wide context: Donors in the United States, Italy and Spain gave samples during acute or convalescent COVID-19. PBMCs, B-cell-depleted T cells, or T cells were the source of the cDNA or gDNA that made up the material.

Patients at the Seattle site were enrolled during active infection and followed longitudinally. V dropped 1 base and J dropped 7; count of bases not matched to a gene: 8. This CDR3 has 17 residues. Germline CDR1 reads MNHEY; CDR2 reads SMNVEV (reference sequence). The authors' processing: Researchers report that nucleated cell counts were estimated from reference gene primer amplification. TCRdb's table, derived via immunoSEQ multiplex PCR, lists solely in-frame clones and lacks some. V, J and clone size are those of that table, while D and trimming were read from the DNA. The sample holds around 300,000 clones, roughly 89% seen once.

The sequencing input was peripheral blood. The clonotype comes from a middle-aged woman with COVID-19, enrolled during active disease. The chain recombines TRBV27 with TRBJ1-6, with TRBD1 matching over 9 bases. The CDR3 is CASSLWGGQGINSPLHF. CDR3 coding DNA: TGTGCCAGCAGTTTATGGGGGGGACAGGGAATCAATTCACCCCTCCACTTT.